The sequence of this T cell receptor beta chain was determined in a study of beta chain features in type 1 diabetes. Study-wide points: Researchers caution that PCR might favor shorter templates, equally among patients and controls. At VDJ recombination sites, type 1 diabetes patients had fewer insertions and more deleted nucleotides. In these data, an HLA type influence on TCRB rearrangement remained unresolved.

CD45RO/CCR7/CD25/CD127/CD95/CD27 sorting isolated CD4+ naive, central memory, regulatory and stem cell-like memory cells. The whole isolated RNA underwent reverse transcription, so sequencing captured expressed TCRB transcripts. Sequencing was performed with immunoSEQ multiplex PCR; in TCRdb, only in-frame clones are kept and a portion is missing. The table includes around 150,000 clones, approximately 8.1% detected once. Germline CDR1 reads SGHKS; CDR2 reads YYEKEE (reference sequence). V was clipped by 0 bases and J by 7 bases, with 8 bases between them. There are 13 residues in the CDR3. Comment on this clone: As yet, its antigen is unknown.

The rearrangement links TRBV5-5 to TRBJ2-1, with D unclear. The sequence derives from a man younger than 35 in good health. Sequenced sample: central memory CD4+ T cells from blood. DNA for the CDR3: TGTGCCAGCAGCTTGGAGTGGCAAAATGAGCAGTTCTTC. Translating it yields CASSLEWQNEQFF. Variable domain in full (rest from reference TRBV5-5 and TRBJ2-1): DAGVTQSPTHLIKTRGQQVTLRCSPISGHKSVSWYQQVLGQGPQFIFQYYEKEERGRGNFPDRFSARQFPNYSSELNVNALLLGDSALYLCASSLEWQNEQFFGPGTRLTVL.